This T cell receptor beta chain derives from a study of post-analysis software for immune sequencing data (dated by TCRdb to between 2015 and 2017). Study-wide context: Disease courses on record covered relapsing-remitting, secondary progressive and progressive-relapsing multiple sclerosis, though some patients had no subtype annotation. The multiple sclerosis patient repertoires were compared with some twelve previously published healthy control repertoires from donors aged roughly 6 to 27 years. A subset of samples was prepared in parallel using single-end sample barcoding, then pooled and co-amplified after Illumina adapter ligation.

The method behind the library was PCR. TCRdb shows the sequencer as Illumina HiSeq 2500. To reduce PCR and sequencing biases, unique molecular identifiers were built into the TCR beta cDNA libraries. Roughly 500,000 cDNA molecules were obtained per 1 to 10 million input T cells, so each molecule approximated one T cell. Patient libraries were prepared and sequenced with the same protocol used for the earlier healthy control dataset. Within a given batch, samples were prepared together, multiplexed and sequenced on the same HiSeq lane. For the original study's pipeline: Raw barcoded reads were processed with MIGEC, and single-read molecular identifier groups were discarded before consensus assembly and CDR3 extraction. Clonotype tables were post-analysed with VDJtools, normalizing diversity by down-sampling all datasets to the smallest sample size. Repertoire overlap clustering matched CDR3 amino acid but not nucleotide sequences to correct batch-related cross-sample contamination. Clones were called with MiXCR by TCRdb after fastp trimmed the public reads at Q25, and only in-frame beta chains were retained. Under each unique CDR3 protein, matching rows form one entry showing the most common genes and DNA. V and J calls and clone size were set by TCRdb, not the authors. This sample is represented by a few hundred thousand distinct CDR3 sequences; 35% to 45% of them were singletons. About 7.6% of the sample is taken by the ten largest.

To demonstrate the VDJtools post-analysis software, the study profiled TCR beta repertoires from the peripheral blood of around 13 young patients with multiple sclerosis. The multiple sclerosis patients were children and adolescents ranging in age from roughly 6 to 16 years. Clipping removes 8 bases from V and 3 bases from J, with 10 as the unmatched junction base count. The CDR3, from cysteine to phenylalanine, totals 15 residues. The retained sequence is limited to the CDR3, 45 bases, with the frame set at the first base. From the germline V gene, CDR1 is SGHTA and CDR2 is FQGNSA. This clonotype has ten or more counts. Its specific antigen is unknown. The record has no base qualities; no much larger clone is one base away. Overall study results and their limits: Patients showed significantly higher frequencies than controls for several TRBV segments, among them TRBV5-6, TRBV5-1 and TRBV20-1. Compared with controls, multiple sclerosis patients had significantly lower normalized Chao1 diversity, a finding suggesting substantial peripheral T-cell clonal expansion. When samples were clustered directly using the F measure, samples prepared in the same batch co-clustered strongly, which prompted a batch-effect correction. The control group was slightly older than the multiple sclerosis patient group.

In this chain, TRBV7-2 is recombined with TRBJ2-5; 9 middle bases align to TRBD2. The sample taken for sequencing was blood. This clonotype was sampled from a girl aged 2 to 9 with multiple sclerosis. The CDR3: CASASPSGTEETQYF. The nucleotide sequence reads as follows: TGTGCCAGCGCCTCCCCTAGCGGGACAGAAGAGACCCAGTACTTC. The full variable domain, with segments outside the CDR3 supplied by the reference TRBV7-2 and TRBJ2-5 proteins, appears as GAGVSQSPSNKVTEKGKDVELRCDPISGHTALYWYRQSLGQGLEFLIYFQGNSAPDKSGLPSDRFSAERTGGSVSTLTIQRTQQEDSAVYLCASASPSGTEETQYFGPGTRLLVL.